This T cell receptor (beta chain) was profiled in a study of technical replicates of blood from several donors. The V and J ends lost 6 bases and 7 bases respectively, with 18 bases between them. Germline V gene lookup returns CDR1 SGHVS and CDR2 FQNEAQ. The CDR3 is 14 amino acids. The method was immunoSEQ multiplex PCR; TCRdb's version includes in-frame clones alone and lacks a portion of them. The table shows some 73,000 clones, with 90% occurring only once. The V and J genes are TRBV7-8 and TRBJ2-5, with a possible D match to TRBD1 (5 bases). The sample taken for sequencing was PBMCs. This receptor was obtained from a human donor in good health. Some clones in this sample may be carry-over from other donors' samples. CDR3 in amino acids: CASSSAEQVRTQYF. Written as DNA, the CDR3 is TGTGCCAGCAGTTCGGCTGAACAGGTTCGGACCCAGTACTTC.